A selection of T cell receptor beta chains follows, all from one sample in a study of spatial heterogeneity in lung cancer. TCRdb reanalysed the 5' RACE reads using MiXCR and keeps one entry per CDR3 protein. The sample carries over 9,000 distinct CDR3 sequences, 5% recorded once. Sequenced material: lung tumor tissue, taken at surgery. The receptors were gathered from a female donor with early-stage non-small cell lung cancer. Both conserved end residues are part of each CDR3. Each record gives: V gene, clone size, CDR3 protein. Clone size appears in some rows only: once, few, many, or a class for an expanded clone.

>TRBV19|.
CASSIALTTYEQYF
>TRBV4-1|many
CASSQGRVKTAKNIQYF
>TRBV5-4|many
CASRAGAVDTQYF
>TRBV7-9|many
CASSSRGRGLTEAFF
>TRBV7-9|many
CASSSGWGPNTEAFF
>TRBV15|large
CATSTTQQAYGYTF
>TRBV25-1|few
CASRPQWGWGYTF
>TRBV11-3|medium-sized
CASSRTDSSETQYF
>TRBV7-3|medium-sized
CASSLSGSSYNEQFF
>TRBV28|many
CASSLGSDYGYTF
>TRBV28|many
CASSLGTYEQYF
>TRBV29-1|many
CSVRDRGHLPNPYNEQFF
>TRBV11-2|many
CASSLQYTGELFF
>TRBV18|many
CASSPDNEKLFF
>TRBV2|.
CASKRSSYEQYF
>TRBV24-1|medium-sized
CATSGEQRGDTQYF
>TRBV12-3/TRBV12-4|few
CASSLLAGVLQETQYF
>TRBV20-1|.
CSARDAGDTEAFF
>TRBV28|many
CASSLGDRGRRPQHF
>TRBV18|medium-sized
CASSPQGGQPQHF
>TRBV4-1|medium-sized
CASSQGAGTSGSNEQFF
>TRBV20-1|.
CSARTQTSGRSETQDF
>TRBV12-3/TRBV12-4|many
CASSSMNYGYTF
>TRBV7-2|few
CASSFGDTDTQYF
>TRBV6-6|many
CASSYSRTDNQPQHF
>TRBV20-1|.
CSARIRADEQYF
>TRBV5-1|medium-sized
CASSTGQGGSGEQYF
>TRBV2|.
CASSELGGPGNQPQHF
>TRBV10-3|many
CAISEADRGADTQYF
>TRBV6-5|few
CASSAGTESTHTEAFF
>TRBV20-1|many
CSASDSGRSEQYF
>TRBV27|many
CASSERQGGVGETQYF
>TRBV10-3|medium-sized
CAISESTFYEQYF
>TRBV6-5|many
CASIGANTGELFF
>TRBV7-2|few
CASSLGTSGSGTQYF
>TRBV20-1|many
CSAREHPMNTEAFF
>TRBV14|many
CASSQGQGRVYGYTF
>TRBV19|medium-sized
CATTTRGEGTDTQYF
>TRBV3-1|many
CASSSHRDGYTF
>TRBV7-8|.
CASSLQPLAGEREQYF
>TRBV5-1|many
CASSLDPGQEETQYF